This T cell receptor beta chain stems from a study of blood T cell repertoires in COVID-19. Clones were read by immunoSEQ multiplex PCR, and TCRdb kept only the in-frame ones, dropping some. Among roughly 130,000 clones listed, approximately 80% were seen once. With 1 base removed from V and 2 bases from J, the gap between germline ends came to 9 bases. The CDR3 covers 14 residues. CDR1 is LGHNT, CDR2 FRNRAP, per germline. The chain joins TRBV12-5 to TRBJ2-7, with D possibly being TRBD1 (5 bases). The sample taken for sequencing was peripheral blood. The receptor was derived from a woman aged 45-59 years with acute or convalescent COVID-19. CDR3 DNA: TGTGCTAGTGGTTTGGGGCAGGGCACCTACGAGCAGTACTTC. Its translation: CASGLGQGTYEQYF.